Ten or more counts support the clone carrying this TCR beta chain. Antigen unknown. This sample is part of a study of T cells in Graves' hyperthyroidism and ophthalmopathy. General study points: Median prediction lead before ophthalmopathy onset was 6.5 to 7 months with the model.

RNA transcripts gave rise to amplified TCR beta CDR3 regions. The study used the HTBI primer set for a first-round RT-PCR of the TCR CDR3. TCRdb passed the multiplex PCR reads through MiXCR, listing each CDR3 protein once. Counted here are approximately 570,000 distinct CDR3 sequences, 20% occurring once; the ten biggest clones make up roughly 47%. The CDR3 has 13 residues. CDR1 MNHNS and CDR2 SASEGT come from the germline V gene. V was cut by 6 bases and J by 5 bases, with 13 bases left in between. The J gene is TRBJ1-1, the V gene TRBV6-1; TRBD1 might be the D (5 bases). Material for sequencing was blood. This TCR derives from a man aged 35-49 years with Graves' ophthalmopathy. The CDR3 DNA reads as TGTGCCAGCAGCGGTACAGGTAGGACTGAAGCTTTCTTT. Amino acid sequence: CASSGTGRTEAFF.